Below, 20 T cell receptor beta chains from the same sample are listed, as sequenced in a study of cytomegalovirus exposure and HLA in healthy donors. The primer mix had 60 Vbeta and 13 Jbeta primers. Only in-frame clones appear in the TCRdb table, and some are missing; sequencing was by immunoSEQ multiplex PCR. Of nearly 110,000 clones listed, around 69% are singletons. Sample: PBMCs. These receptors all stem from a man younger than 35 in good health and CMV-seronegative.

This sequence joins TRBV18 and TRBJ1-5, with a tentative D call TRBD1 (5 bases). Trimming removed 0 bases at V and 7 bases at J, with 13 bases between. The V gene's germline CDR1 is KGHSH and CDR2 LQKENI. This CDR3 is built from 15 residues. This CDR3 reads CASSPPGAGSQPQHF. In DNA form, the CDR3 reads TGTGCCAGCTCACCACCTGGGGCAGGGTCCCAGCCCCAGCATTTT.

The chain couples TRBV25-1 to TRBJ2-5, with D perhaps matching TRBD1 (5 bases). This CDR3 has 15 amino acids. V shed 2 bases and J shed 4 bases, with 14 bases lying between them. Germline V CDR1 and CDR2: MGHDK, SYGVNS. CDR3 nucleotides: TGTGCCAGCAGTGAACGCGGCAGGGTGGGAGAGACCCAGTACTTC. Its translation: CASSERGRVGETQYF. Full variable domain (outside the CDR3, taken from reference TRBV25-1 and TRBJ2-5): EADIYQTPRYLVIGTGKKITLECSQTMGHDKMYWYQQDPGMELHLIHYSYGVNSTEKGDLSSESTVSRIRTEHFPLTLESARPSHTSQYLCASSERGRVGETQYFGPGTRLLVL.

The gene calls are TRBV29-1 and TRBJ1-1, with 8 nucleotides matching TRBD1. Germline assignment: CDR1 SQVTM and CDR2 ANQGSEA. The CDR3 totals 14 residues. Trimming at V came to 1 base and at J to 5 bases, leaving 6 bases not matched to a gene. CDR3 sequence: CSVEGLRTGTEAFF. The CDR3 nucleotides read TGCAGCGTTGAAGGGCTACGGACAGGGACTGAAGCTTTCTTT.

The chain carries TRBV5-6 and TRBJ2-7; TRBD1 is a possible D gene (5 bases). Germline V gene sequence: CDR1 SGHDT, CDR2 YYEEEE. The CDR3 has 16 amino acids. Trimming shortened V by 4 bases and J by 0 bases, and 17 bases separated the two germline ends. The CDR3 DNA follows: TGTGCCAGCAGCCCCCCCGGTGCAGGGTACTCCTACGAGCAGTACTTC. Residues: CASSPPGAGYSYEQYF.

This chain joins TRBV5-6 and TRBJ1-6; 9 nucleotides align to TRBD1. Germline assignment: CDR1 SGHDT and CDR2 YYEEEE. The CDR3 spans 13 residues. After removal of 6 bases from V and 9 bases from J, the junction contained 4 bases not matched to a gene. This CDR3 is CASKQGAVSPLHF. The CDR3 nucleotides are TGTGCCAGCAAACAGGGGGCCGTTTCACCCCTCCACTTT.

The genes are TRBV15 and TRBJ1-1; 10 bases match TRBD1. The ends lost 3 bases at V and 4 bases at J; junction bases unmatched: 2. The CDR3 has 14 amino acids. The germline CDR1 and CDR2 sequences are LNHNV and YYDKDF (reference sequence). This CDR3 reads CATSSRTGGTEAFF. The CDR3 DNA reads as TGTGCCACCAGCAGCAGGACAGGGGGCACTGAAGCTTTCTTT.

This clone was detected only a few times. The chain is built from TRBV14 and TRBJ1-1; D is perhaps TRBD1 (5 bases). Germline loops: CDR1 SGHDN, CDR2 FVKESK. The CDR3 is 13 residues long. Trimming pared 4 bases from V and 0 bases from J, leaving 6 bases between. CDR3 protein: CASSRDLNTEAFF. The DNA for the CDR3 is TGTGCCAGCAGCCGGGACTTGAACACTGAAGCTTTCTTT. Based on the CDR3 plus reference TRBV14 and TRBJ1-1, the full variable domain is EAGVTQFPSHSVIEKGQTVTLRCDPISGHDNLYWYRRVMGKEIKFLLHFVKESKQDESGMPNNRFLAERTGGTYSTLKVQPAELEDSGVYFCASSRDLNTEAFFGQGTRLTVV.

V is TRBV5-4 and J is TRBJ2-1; D may be TRBD2 (7 bases). CDR3 length: 15 residues. CDR1 is SGHNT and CDR2 is YYREEE in the germline V gene (reference sequence). Trimming cost V 0 bases and J 7 bases, with 14 bases left between them. The CDR3 protein is CASSLAGGLKNEQFF. CDR3 coding DNA: TGTGCCAGCAGCTTGGCGGGGGGCCTCAAGAATGAGCAGTTCTTC.

The sample holds one count of this clone. The genes are TRBV5-1 and TRBJ2-3; 10 bases map to TRBD2. This CDR3 is built from 14 residues. With V trimmed by 4 bases and J by 4 bases, 3 bases remained unmatched. Germline CDR1 is SGHRS and CDR2 is YFSETQ. The CDR3 DNA follows: TGCGCCAGCAGCGAGCGGGGGGGCCCAGATACGCAGTATTTT. Translation: CASSERGGPDTQYF.

The genes are TRBV7-3 and TRBJ2-5; 10 positions match TRBD2. Germline V lookup: CDR1 SGHTA, CDR2 FQGTGA. The CDR3 extends over 15 amino acids. V was pared by 5 bases and J by 4 bases, with 7 bases of the junction left unmatched. For the CDR3, the DNA is TGTGCCAGCAGCACAGCGGGGGGGCCGGGAGAGACCCAGTACTTC. Amino acids: CASSTAGGPGETQYF.

The chain uses TRBV6-5 and TRBJ1-6, with 9 bases lining up with TRBD1. J was trimmed by 7 bases and V by 7 bases; bases with no gene match: 8. The germline gives CDR1 MNHEY, CDR2 SVGAGI. The CDR3 totals 15 residues. CDR3 loop: CASNRDRARNSPLHF. CDR3 DNA sequence: TGTGCCAGCAACCGGGACAGGGCTCGGAATTCACCCCTCCACTTT.

The chain carries TRBV15 and TRBJ2-2; tentatively, D is TRBD2 (5 bases). V was cut by 8 bases and J by 8 bases, with 24 bases left in between. The CDR3 extends over 16 amino acids. Germline assignment: CDR1 LNHNV and CDR2 YYDKDF (reference sequence). In DNA, the CDR3 is TGTGCCACCGCCCCGGGCAGGCGGGCTAGAGGAGGGGAGCTGTTTTTT. Amino acid sequence: CATAPGRRARGGELFF.

The chain employs TRBV7-9 and TRBJ2-1, with 10 bases aligning to TRBD2. The J segment lost 7 bases and the V segment lost 5 bases, leaving 11 bases of the junction unmatched. The germline V gene has CDR1 SEHNR and CDR2 FQNEAQ (reference sequence). This CDR3 has 16 amino acids. The chain's CDR3 is CASSITGTSVGNEQFF. DNA for the CDR3: TGTGCCAGCAGCATAACCGGGACTAGCGTCGGTAATGAGCAGTTCTTC.

On this clone itself: Mismatch with germline at one junction end may stem from a read error. The V gene is TRBV7-9, the J gene TRBJ1-2; no firm D call. The CDR3 spans 16 residues. Germline lookup yields CDR1 SEHNR and CDR2 FQNEAQ (reference sequence). This chain's CDR3 is CSSSFGKQPSNYGYTF. CDR3 in DNA: TGTTCCAGCAGCTTTGGCAAACAACCTTCTAACTATGGCTACACCTTC.

The rearrangement joins TRBV7-9 to TRBJ2-5; 8 bases map to TRBD1. The CDR3 is made up of 15 amino acids. Germline CDR1 is SEHNR and CDR2 is FQNEAQ (reference sequence). V gave up 2 bases and J gave up 5 bases; unmatched junction bases: 7. Here the CDR3 reads CASSLPRQGPETQYF. CDR3 in DNA: TGTGCCAGCAGCTTACCCCGACAGGGGCCCGAGACCCAGTACTTC.

There are a few counts of this clone. The gene calls are TRBV10-3 and TRBJ2-3, with 8 nucleotides matching TRBD1. With 2 bases clipped from V and 1 base from J, the junction kept 5 bases outside the gene matches. The germline V gene encodes CDR1 ENHRY and CDR2 SYGVKD. CDR3 size: 16 residues. This CDR3 is CAISETPGQGTDTQYF. Here the CDR3 DNA reads TGTGCCATCAGTGAGACTCCGGGACAGGGCACAGATACGCAGTATTTT.

The rearrangement joins TRBV7-2 to TRBJ1-6; weak D call: TRBD1 (5 bases). The length of the CDR3 is 15 residues. Germline V gene data show CDR1 as SGHTA and CDR2 as FQGNSA. V was cut by 1 base and J by 7 bases, with 11 bases left in between. This CDR3 is CASSLEGTLNSPLHF. The CDR3, as DNA: TGTGCCAGCAGCTTAGAGGGGACTCTGAATTCACCCCTCCACTTT.

This chain joins TRBV21-1 and TRBJ1-2; no check of the table's D call, TRBD1, against the DNA was made. TRBV21-1 constitutes a pseudogene. The CDR3 has 16 residues. The CDR3 loop reads CASSKRPGDRPIGYTF. Written as DNA, the CDR3 is TGTGCCAGCAGCAAAAGGCCGGGCGACAGGCCTATCGGCTACACCTTC.

The chain has TRBV6-1 and TRBJ1-2, with D possibly TRBD1 on 6 matching bases. The V end lost 0 bases, the J end lost 1 base, and 12 bases lay between the germline ends. The CDR3 runs 16 residues. The V gene's germline CDR1 is MNHNS and CDR2 SASEGT. CDR3 residues: CASSEAPGQNNYGYTF. As DNA, the CDR3 is TGTGCCAGCAGTGAAGCCCCCGGACAGAATAACTATGGCTACACCTTC.

V usage is TRBV4-3 and J usage is TRBJ2-7; TRBD2 matches at 8 bases. The CDR3 contains 16 residues. CDR1 and CDR2 from the germline V gene are LGHNA and YSLEER. The junction had 12 bases not matched to a gene; V was cut back by 4 bases and J by 4 bases. The chain's CDR3 is CASSPTLRGGQYEQYF. CDR3 nucleotide sequence: TGCGCCAGCAGCCCAACCCTCCGGGGGGGCCAATACGAGCAGTACTTC.